A single sample gave rise to the 22 T cell receptor beta chains below, sequenced in a study of blood T cell repertoires in COVID-19. The data were produced by immunoSEQ multiplex PCR, yet TCRdb's version contains in-frame clones alone and is incomplete. The sample contains roughly 120,000 clones, 75% to 85% of which appear only once. Sequenced: peripheral blood. These receptors all stem from a man aged 65 to 85 with acute or convalescent COVID-19.

The gene calls are TRBV28 and TRBJ2-7; 9 bases fit TRBD1. Trimming at V came to 6 bases and at J to 4 bases, leaving 7 bases not matched to a gene. There are 14 residues in the CDR3. Germline-derived CDR1 and CDR2 are MDHEN and SYDVKM. Written as DNA, the CDR3 is TGTGCCAGCAGGTCCTCGGGACAGGGATACGAGCAGTACTTC. Protein: CASRSSGQGYEQYF.

The chain combines TRBV7-9 with TRBJ2-3; D is perhaps TRBD2 (6 bases). Germline V gives CDR1 SEHNR, CDR2 FQNEAQ (reference sequence). The CDR3 contains 18 residues. Trimming removed 2 bases from V and 1 base from J, with 19 bases in between. The chain's CDR3 is CASSLLAGTTSGTDTQYF. CDR3 nucleotide sequence: TGTGCCAGCAGCTTACTTGCGGGAACTACATCTGGCACAGATACGCAGTATTTT.

This chain connects TRBV15 to TRBJ2-4, with 8 bases matching TRBD2. The CDR3 spans 16 residues. From germline, CDR1 is LNHNV and CDR2 YYDKDF (reference sequence). V dropped 4 bases and J dropped 0; count of bases not matched to a gene: 5. CDR3 DNA: TGTGCCACCAGCATCGTAGCGGGGCTAGCCAAAAACATTCAGTACTTC. Translating gives CATSIVAGLAKNIQYF.

The genes are TRBV12-1 and TRBJ2-2; TRBD1, the table's D call, lacks a check against the DNA. TRBV12-1 is a pseudogene locus. This CDR3 has 16 residues. The CDR3 sequence is CASADRDPANTGELFF. In nucleotides, the CDR3 is TGTGCCAGCGCGGACAGGGATCCCGCGAACACCGGGGAGCTGTTTTTT.

J is TRBJ1-6 and V is TRBV25-1; tentatively, D is TRBD1 (5 bases). Germline V gene data show CDR1 as MGHDK and CDR2 as SYGVNS. The CDR3 is made up of 18 amino acids. The V and J ends lost 4 bases and 0 bases respectively, with 16 bases between them. As DNA, the CDR3 is TGTGCCAGCAGTGGCCTTTGGCAGGGAAGCTCCTATAATTCACCCCTCCACTTT. It specifies CASSGLWQGSSYNSPLHF.

The CDR3 DNA reads as TGTGCCAGCAGGGTAAACAGGGAGGGCTACACCTTC. Its translation: CASRVNREGYTF. The chain joins TRBV7-3 to TRBJ1-2; TRBD1 is a possible D gene (6 bases). The CDR3 is 12 residues long. Per the germline V gene, CDR1 is SGHTA and CDR2 is FQGTGA. V was shortened by 6 bases and J by 8 bases, with 13 bases between the two germline ends. Full variable domain (remainder filled in from reference TRBV7-3 and TRBJ1-2): GAGVSQTPSNKVTEKGKYVELRCDPISGHTALYWYRQSLGQGPEFLIYFQGTGAADDSGLPNDRFFAVRPEGSVSTLKIQRTERGDSAVYLCASRVNREGYTFGSGTRLTVV.

The chain joins TRBV5-1 to TRBJ2-1; 9 bases line up with TRBD2. After removal of 0 bases from V and 8 bases from J, the junction contained 6 bases not matched to a gene. From germline, CDR1 is SGHRS and CDR2 YFSETQ. The CDR3 covers 15 residues. DNA for the CDR3: TGCGCCAGCAGCTTGGGTCTGCGGGAGGGGCATGAGCAGTTCTTC. The encoded protein is CASSLGLREGHEQFF.

This chain links TRBV18 with TRBJ1-1; 7 nucleotides line up with TRBD1. The CDR3 consists of 15 residues. J was trimmed by 4 bases and V by 3 bases; bases with no gene match: 8. In germline, CDR1 is KGHSH, CDR2 LQKENI. CDR3 DNA sequence: TGTGCCAGCTCACCGGCGGAGGGGGCGGGCACTGAAGCTTTCTTT. Translation: CASSPAEGAGTEAFF.

This chain joins TRBV14 and TRBJ2-3; tentative D call: TRBD2 (6 bases). Looked up from germline, CDR1 is SGHDN and CDR2 is FVKESK. V lost 5 bases and J 1 base, leaving 13 bases between the germline ends. CDR3 length equals 15 residues. CDR3: CASSGAGLGTDTQYF. CDR3 bases: TGTGCCAGCAGCGGAGCGGGTTTGGGCACAGATACGCAGTATTTT.

The chain links TRBV29-1 to TRBJ1-2; D is possibly TRBD1 (6 bases). V lost 0 bases to trimming and J lost 6 bases, with 11 bases between them. Germline V gene sequence: CDR1 SQVTM, CDR2 ANQGSEA. CDR3 length equals 13 residues. CDR3 sequence reads: CSVEDPGGHGYTF. CDR3 coding DNA: TGCAGCGTTGAAGATCCCGGGGGGCATGGCTACACCTTC.

V gene TRBV3-1 (or the pseudogene TRBV3-2) combines with J gene TRBJ2-3; perhaps TRBD1 as D (6 bases). V lost 3 bases and J lost 3, with 19 bases in between. The CDR3 is made up of 17 amino acids. Germline values: CDR1 LGHDT, CDR2 YNNKEL (reference sequence). CDR3 sequence reads: CASSHLRQDVLTDTQYF. In nucleotides, the CDR3 is TGTGCCAGCAGCCACTTAAGACAGGACGTCTTAACAGATACGCAGTATTTT.

The chain joins TRBV5-5 to TRBJ1-4, with TRBD1 matching 7 bases. The CDR3 totals 15 residues. Germline V lookup: CDR1 SGHKS, CDR2 YYEKEE (reference sequence). J lost 8 bases, V lost 0 bases, and 7 bases had no gene match. CDR3 sequence reads: CASSLGGQAGEKLFF. The CDR3 nucleotides read TGTGCCAGCAGCTTGGGCGGACAGGCCGGAGAAAAACTGTTTTTT.

The J gene is TRBJ2-1, the V gene TRBV7-2; no clear D gene. Germline V gives CDR1 SGHTA, CDR2 FQGNSA. CDR3 length: 14 residues. V lost 4 bases, J lost 2 bases, and 9 bases lay in between. The CDR3 DNA reads as TGTGCCAGCAGCTCCTCCTCGGCCTACAATGAGCAGTTCTTC. Translated: CASSSSSAYNEQFF.

The gene calls are TRBV4-2 and TRBJ1-2, with 10 positions matching TRBD1. Germline trimming cut 4 bases from V and 2 bases from J; bases unmatched to any gene: 4. CDR3 length equals 15 residues. The germline V gene encodes CDR1 LGHNA and CDR2 YNFKEQ. In nucleotides, the CDR3 is TGTGCCAGCAGCCCAGGGGGACAGGGGAACTATGGCTACACCTTC. It is translated as CASSPGGQGNYGYTF.

This sequence joins TRBV2 and TRBJ1-1; the D is unclear. V was cut by 7 bases and J by 1 base, with 10 bases left in between. Germline V gene sequence: CDR1 SNHLY, CDR2 FYNNEI. The CDR3 spans 13 residues. Here the CDR3 reads CASTRRWNTEAFF. The CDR3 DNA sequence: TGTGCCAGCACCCGTAGATGGAACACTGAAGCTTTCTTT.

The V gene is TRBV19, the J gene TRBJ1-2; D possibly corresponds to TRBD1 (5 bases). This CDR3 region has 15 residues. Germline loops: CDR1 LNHDA, CDR2 SQIVND (reference sequence). The germline V and J ends were trimmed by 5 bases and 8 bases, with 21 bases remaining between them. CDR3 sequence: CASSLRLGQGGGYTF. In DNA form, the CDR3 reads TGTGCCAGTAGTCTCCGCCTAGGGCAGGGAGGCGGCTACACCTTC.

The CDR3 DNA reads TGTGCCAGCTCACCGACTAGCGGGGGGGCTTACGAGCAGTTCTTC. This codes for CASSPTSGGAYEQFF. The rearrangement joins TRBV18 to TRBJ2-1; TRBD2 agrees at 14 bases. The germline gives CDR1 KGHSH, CDR2 LQKENI. The trim removed 3 bases at V and 10 bases at J, leaving 5 bases unmatched. This CDR3 contains 15 residues.

The CDR3 region is CASSQSGDNSPLHF. The CDR3 DNA sequence: TGTGCCAGCAGTCAGTCCGGGGATAATTCACCCCTCCACTTT. The genes are TRBV28 and TRBJ1-6; D is ambiguous. The CDR3 covers 14 residues. V dropped 5 bases and J dropped 5 bases, with 10 bases sitting between them. The germline CDR1 and CDR2 sequences are MDHEN and SYDVKM.

This chain joins TRBV9 and TRBJ2-5, with D perhaps matching TRBD1 (5 bases). The CDR3 length is 14 residues. Germline CDR1 SGDLS, CDR2 YYNGEE. V dropped 0 bases and J dropped 5 bases, with 11 bases sitting between them. The CDR3 sequence is CASSVDRGWETQYF. The CDR3 DNA follows: TGTGCCAGCAGCGTAGATAGGGGTTGGGAGACCCAGTACTTC.

The chain employs TRBV15 and TRBJ2-5, with TRBD2 identical over 7 bases. The V gene's germline CDR1 is LNHNV and CDR2 YYDKDF (reference sequence). The CDR3 is made up of 14 amino acids. After removal of 6 bases from V and 5 bases from J, the junction contained 9 bases not matched to a gene. Here the CDR3 DNA reads TGTGCCACCAGTGTTGCGGGAGCACGGGAGACCCAGTACTTC. It is translated as CATSVAGARETQYF.

This clone turned up a few times. The V and J genes are TRBV4-2 and TRBJ1-6; no reliable D call. The CDR3 is 14 amino acids. Trimming stripped 0 bases from V and 9 bases from J, with 9 bases between. Germline CDR1 reads LGHNA; CDR2 reads YNFKEQ. In DNA, the CDR3 is TGTGCCAGCAGCCAAGATCCGATCGGTTCACCCCTCCACTTT. This gives the protein CASSQDPIGSPLHF.

V gene TRBV5-1 combines with J gene TRBJ2-3, with TRBD2 matching 7 bases. This CDR3 comprises 16 residues. Germline loops: CDR1 SGHRS, CDR2 YFSETQ. V lost 2 bases and J lost 2; bases outside the gene matches: 8. This chain's CDR3 is CASSFGRDGVTDTQYF. The CDR3 DNA reads TGCGCCAGCAGCTTTGGGAGGGACGGGGTCACAGATACGCAGTATTTT.